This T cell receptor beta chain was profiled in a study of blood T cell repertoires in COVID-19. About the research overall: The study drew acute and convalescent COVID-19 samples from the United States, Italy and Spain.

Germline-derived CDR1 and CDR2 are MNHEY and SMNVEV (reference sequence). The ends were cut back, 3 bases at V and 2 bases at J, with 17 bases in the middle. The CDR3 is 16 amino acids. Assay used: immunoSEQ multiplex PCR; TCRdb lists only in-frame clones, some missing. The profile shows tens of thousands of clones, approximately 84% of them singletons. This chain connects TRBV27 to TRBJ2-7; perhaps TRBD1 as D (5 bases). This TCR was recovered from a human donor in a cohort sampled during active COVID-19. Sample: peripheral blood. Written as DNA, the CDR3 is TGTGCCAGCAGTTTCCTCGACAGTCGAAAGACCTACGAGCAGTACTTC. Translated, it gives CASSFLDSRKTYEQYF.